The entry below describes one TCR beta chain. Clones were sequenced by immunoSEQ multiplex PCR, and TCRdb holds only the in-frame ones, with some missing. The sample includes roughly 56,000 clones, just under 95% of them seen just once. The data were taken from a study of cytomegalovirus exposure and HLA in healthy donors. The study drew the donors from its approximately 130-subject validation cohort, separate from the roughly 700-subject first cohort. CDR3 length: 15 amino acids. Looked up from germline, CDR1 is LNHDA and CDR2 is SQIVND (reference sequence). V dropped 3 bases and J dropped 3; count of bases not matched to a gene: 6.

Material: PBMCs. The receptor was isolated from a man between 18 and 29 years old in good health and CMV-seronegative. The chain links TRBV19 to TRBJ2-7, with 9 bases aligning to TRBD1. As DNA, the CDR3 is TGTGCCAGTAGTATTGGGGACAGGGAGAACTACGAGCAGTACTTC. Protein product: CASSIGDRENYEQYF.